This TCR beta chain was captured by sequencing in a study of T cell changes during pregnancy in multiple sclerosis. The CDR3 is 14 residues long. Germline assignment: CDR1 SEHNR and CDR2 FQNEAQ (reference sequence). V lost 2 bases and J 3 bases, leaving 10 bases between the germline ends. The assay was immunoSEQ multiplex PCR, and TCRdb's table has in-frame clones only and misses some. This sample yields more than 50,000 clones, of which about 90% are seen a single time; about 0.49% belongs to the top ten. This clone has just one count. The source of this sequence is a female donor in good health, enrolled as a control in a pregnancy study. V and J are TRBV7-9 and TRBJ1-1; no firm D call. Sequencing used CD4+ T cells from peripheral blood mononuclear cells, obtained after pregnancy. CDR3 in DNA: TGTGCCAGCAGCTTACGGGGTCAGGACACTGAAGCTTTCTTT. Amino acid sequence: CASSLRGQDTEAFF.